These T cell receptor beta chains were read from a single sample in a study of T cell changes during pregnancy in multiple sclerosis. Assay used: immunoSEQ multiplex PCR; TCRdb lists only in-frame clones, some missing. The table records 25,000 to 30,000 clones, around nine tenths of them present only once. The sample in question was CD8+ T cells from peripheral blood mononuclear cells, obtained after pregnancy. The receptors stem from a female donor with multiple sclerosis, enrolled in a pregnancy study. Both conserved end residues are part of each CDR3. The D gene is left open where the match is weak.

D	V	J	CDR3
TRBD1	TRBV19	TRBJ1-1	CASMDRSMNTEAFF
NA	TRBV4-3	TRBJ1-1	CASSQVGWAGSAFF
TRBD2	TRBV7-6	TRBJ2-5	CASLPGGGGPWETQYF
TRBD2	TRBV7-9	TRBJ2-7	CASSPGLADYEQYF
TRBD1	TRBV2	TRBJ2-7	CASSVGQGSYEQYF
TRBD1	TRBV30	TRBJ1-5	CAWSVDRVDQPQHF
TRBD1	TRBV29-1	TRBJ2-7	CSVVDRGRSYEQYF
TRBD1	TRBV19	TRBJ2-7	CASKFGQVEYF
TRBD1	TRBV4-1	TRBJ1-5	CASGQDFNQPQHF
TRBD2	TRBV7-9	TRBJ2-5	CASSPSGSPPGYF
NA	TRBV5-6	NA	CASSLGQGGVYEQYF
NA	TRBV28	TRBJ1-1	CASSTTEQLNTEAFF